This T cell receptor beta chain was identified in a study of T cells in localized non-small cell lung cancer. Profiling relied on immunoSEQ multiplex PCR, and the TCRdb table lists in-frame clones only, not all of them. The table has over 20,000 clones, around nine tenths seen once. For this clone: Other DNA sequences of this sample code for an identical CDR3.

The V end lost 0 bases, the J end lost 5 bases, and 8 bases lay between the germline ends. The CDR3 sequence is 13 residues long. Germline values: CDR1 SGDLS, CDR2 YYNGEE. The TCR was taken from a female donor over 55 with stage I lung adenocarcinoma. This chain joins TRBV9 and TRBJ2-5; D remains unclear. Sample: peripheral blood, taken before any cancer treatment. The CDR3 coding sequence is TGTGCCAGCAGCGTAGGCCCGGAGGAGACCCAGTACTTC. Translation: CASSVGPEETQYF.